This T cell receptor (beta chain) appears in the sequencing data of a study of cytomegalovirus exposure and HLA in healthy donors. The trim removed 5 bases at V and 4 bases at J, leaving 4 bases unmatched. This CDR3 region has 13 residues. Per the germline V gene, CDR1 is SGDLS and CDR2 is YYNGEE. The PCR had 60 Vbeta and 13 Jbeta primers. TCRdb's copy holds only in-frame clones and misses some; the assay was immunoSEQ multiplex PCR. The sample has under 150,000 clones, about two thirds seen once. The clonotype was recovered from a woman aged 55-70 years in good health and CMV-seropositive. Sequenced input: PBMCs. V gene TRBV9 combines with J gene TRBJ1-1; TRBD1 matches 8 bases. The chain's CDR3 is CASSTGGSTEAFF. The CDR3 DNA reads as TGTGCCAGCAGTACAGGGGGTAGCACTGAAGCTTTCTTT.